A single sample is the source of the 2 T cell receptor beta chains below, sequenced in a study of blood T cell repertoires in COVID-19. Data came from immunoSEQ multiplex PCR; TCRdb stores just in-frame clones and leaves some out. The data contain tens of thousands of clones, roughly 90% of them seen just once; the ten biggest clones take up 7.5% to 9%. Sequencing input: peripheral blood. These receptors were collected from a man between 65 and 85 years old with active or convalescent COVID-19.

This clone appeared a few times. The chain combines TRBV20-1 with TRBJ2-1; 12 nucleotides agree with TRBD2. The CDR3 totals 16 residues. Trimming at V came to 3 bases and at J to 4 bases, leaving 7 bases not matched to a gene. The germline CDR1 and CDR2 sequences are DFQATT and SNEGSKA (reference sequence). The DNA for the CDR3 is TGCAGTGCTAGTATCCTAGCGGGGGGGTGGTACAATGAGCAGTTCTTC. Translation: CSASILAGGWYNEQFF.

As to this clone: Compared with germline, one end of the junction differs, possibly owing to a read error. This rearrangement joins TRBV11-3 to TRBJ1-1; D uncertain. The germline V gene has CDR1 SGHNT and CDR2 YENEEA. The CDR3 covers 15 residues. The CDR3 region is CASSSTVGENTEAFF. The CDR3 nucleotides read TGTGCCAGCAGCTCAACGGTAGGAGAGAACACGGAAGCTTTCTTT.